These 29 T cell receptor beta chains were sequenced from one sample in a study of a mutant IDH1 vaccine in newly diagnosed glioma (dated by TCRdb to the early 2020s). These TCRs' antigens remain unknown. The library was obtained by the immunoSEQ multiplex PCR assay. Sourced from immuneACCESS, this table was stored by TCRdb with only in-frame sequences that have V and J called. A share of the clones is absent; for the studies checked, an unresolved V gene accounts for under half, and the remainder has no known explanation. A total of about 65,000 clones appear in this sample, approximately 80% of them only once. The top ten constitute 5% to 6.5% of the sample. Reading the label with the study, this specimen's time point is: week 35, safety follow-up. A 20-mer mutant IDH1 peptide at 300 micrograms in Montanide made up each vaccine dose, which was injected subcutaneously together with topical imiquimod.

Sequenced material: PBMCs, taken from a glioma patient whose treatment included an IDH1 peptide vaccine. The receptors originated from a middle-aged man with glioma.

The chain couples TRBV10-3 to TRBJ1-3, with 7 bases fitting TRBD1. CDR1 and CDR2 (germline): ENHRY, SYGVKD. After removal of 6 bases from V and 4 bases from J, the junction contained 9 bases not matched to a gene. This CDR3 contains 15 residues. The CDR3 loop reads CAISLGRGQGNTIYF. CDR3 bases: TGTGCCATCAGCTTAGGGAGGGGGCAAGGAAACACCATATATTTT.

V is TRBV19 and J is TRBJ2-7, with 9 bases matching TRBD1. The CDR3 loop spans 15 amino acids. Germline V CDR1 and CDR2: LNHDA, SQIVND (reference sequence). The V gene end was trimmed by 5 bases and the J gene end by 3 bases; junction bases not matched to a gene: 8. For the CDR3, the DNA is TGTGCCAGTAGTCCGGGACAGGGCCCCCTCTACGAGCAGTACTTC. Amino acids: CASSPGQGPLYEQYF.

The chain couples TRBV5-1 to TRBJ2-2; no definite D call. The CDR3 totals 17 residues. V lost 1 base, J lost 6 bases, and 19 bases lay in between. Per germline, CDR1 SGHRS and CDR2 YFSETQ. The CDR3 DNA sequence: TGCGCCAGCAGCTTGTTGGGCGGCACCGGCTTCCCCGGGGAGCTGTTTTTT. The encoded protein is CASSLLGGTGFPGELFF. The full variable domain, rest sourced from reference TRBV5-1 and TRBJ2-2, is KAGVTQTPRYLIKTRGQQVTLSCSPISGHRSVSWYQQTPGQGLQFLFEYFSETQRNKGNFPGRFSGRQFSNSRSEMNVSTLELGDSALYLCASSLLGGTGFPGELFFGEGSRLTVL.

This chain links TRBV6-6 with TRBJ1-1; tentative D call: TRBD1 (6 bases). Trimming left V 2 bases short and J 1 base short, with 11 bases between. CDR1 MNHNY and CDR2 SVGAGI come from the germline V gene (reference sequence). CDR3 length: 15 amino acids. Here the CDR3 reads CASSYRGAENTEAFF. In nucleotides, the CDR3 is TGTGCCAGCAGTTACAGGGGGGCGGAGAACACTGAAGCTTTCTTT.

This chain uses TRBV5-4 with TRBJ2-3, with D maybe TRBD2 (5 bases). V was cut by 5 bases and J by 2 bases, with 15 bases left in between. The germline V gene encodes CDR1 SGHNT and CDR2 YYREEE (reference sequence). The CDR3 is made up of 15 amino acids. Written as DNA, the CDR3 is TGTGCCAGCAGGGTCGGTAGTAGCGACACAGATACGCAGTATTTT. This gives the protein CASRVGSSDTDTQYF.

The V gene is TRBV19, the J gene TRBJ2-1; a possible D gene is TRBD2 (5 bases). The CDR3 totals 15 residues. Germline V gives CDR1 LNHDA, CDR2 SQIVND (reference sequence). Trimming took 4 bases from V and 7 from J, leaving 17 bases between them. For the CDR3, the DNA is TGTGCCAGTAGTAACCCCCGCCGGGATGGGAATGAGCAGTTCTTC. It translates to CASSNPRRDGNEQFF.

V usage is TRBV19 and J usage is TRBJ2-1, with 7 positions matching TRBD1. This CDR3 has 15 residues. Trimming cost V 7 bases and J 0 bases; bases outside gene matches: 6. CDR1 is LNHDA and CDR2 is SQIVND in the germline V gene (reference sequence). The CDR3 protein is CASTRGISSYNEQFF. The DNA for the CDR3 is TGTGCCAGTACCAGGGGGATCAGCTCCTACAATGAGCAGTTCTTC. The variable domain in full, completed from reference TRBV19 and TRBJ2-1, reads DGGITQSPKYLFRKEGQNVTLSCEQNLNHDAMYWYRQDPGQGLRLIYYSQIVNDFQKGDIAEGYSVSREKKESFPLTVTSAQKNPTAFYLCASTRGISSYNEQFFGPGTRLTVL.

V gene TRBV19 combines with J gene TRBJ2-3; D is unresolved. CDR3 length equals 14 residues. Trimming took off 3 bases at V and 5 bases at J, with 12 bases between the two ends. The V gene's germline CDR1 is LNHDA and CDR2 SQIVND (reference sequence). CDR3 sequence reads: CASSIFVTRDTQYF. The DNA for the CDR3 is TGTGCCAGTAGTATCTTCGTGACCAGAGATACGCAGTATTTT.

The CDR3 nucleotides read TGTGCCAGCACTTTAGGGGCTAGCGGGAGTATGGAGACCCAGTACTTC. Its translation: CASTLGASGSMETQYF. The chain links TRBV9 to TRBJ2-5, with 10 positions matching TRBD2. The CDR3 covers 16 residues. Germline-derived CDR1 and CDR2 are SGDLS and YYNGEE. Unmatched junction bases numbered 13, after V lost 6 bases and J lost 5 bases.

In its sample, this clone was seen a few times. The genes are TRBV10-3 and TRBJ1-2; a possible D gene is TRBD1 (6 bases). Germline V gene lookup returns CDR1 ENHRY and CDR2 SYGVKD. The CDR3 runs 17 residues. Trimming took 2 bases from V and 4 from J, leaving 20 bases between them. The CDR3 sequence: CAISEGGRSPLGYGYTF. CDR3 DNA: TGTGCCATCAGTGAGGGGGGCAGGAGCCCGCTAGGCTATGGCTACACCTTC.

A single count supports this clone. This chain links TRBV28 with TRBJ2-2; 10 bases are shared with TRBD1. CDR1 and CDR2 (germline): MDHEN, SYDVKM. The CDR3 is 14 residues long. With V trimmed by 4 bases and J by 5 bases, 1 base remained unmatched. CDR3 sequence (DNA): TGTGCCAGCAGTTGGGACAGGGGAACCGGGGAGCTGTTTTTT. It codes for CASSWDRGTGELFF.

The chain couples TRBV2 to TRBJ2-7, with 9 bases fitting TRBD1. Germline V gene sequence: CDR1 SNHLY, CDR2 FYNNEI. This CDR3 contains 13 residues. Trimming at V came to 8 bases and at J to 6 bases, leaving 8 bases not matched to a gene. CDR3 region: CASSPGTGLEQYF. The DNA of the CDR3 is TGTGCCAGCTCCCCCGGGACAGGGCTCGAGCAGTACTTC.

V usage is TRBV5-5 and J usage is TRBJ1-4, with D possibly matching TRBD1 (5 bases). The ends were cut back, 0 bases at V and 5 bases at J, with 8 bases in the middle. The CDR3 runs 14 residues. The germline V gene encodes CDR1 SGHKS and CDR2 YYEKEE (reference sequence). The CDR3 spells CASSLGAGNEKLFF. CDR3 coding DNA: TGTGCCAGCAGCTTGGGGGCAGGGAATGAAAAACTGTTTTTT.

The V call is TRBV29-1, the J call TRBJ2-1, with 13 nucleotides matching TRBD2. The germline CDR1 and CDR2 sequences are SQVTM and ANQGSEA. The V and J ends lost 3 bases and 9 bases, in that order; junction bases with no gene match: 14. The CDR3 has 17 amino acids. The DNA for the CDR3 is TGCAGCGTTGAGGGACTAGCGGGAAAAAGGAGGGTAGGTGAGCAGTTCTTC. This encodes CSVEGLAGKRRVGEQFF.

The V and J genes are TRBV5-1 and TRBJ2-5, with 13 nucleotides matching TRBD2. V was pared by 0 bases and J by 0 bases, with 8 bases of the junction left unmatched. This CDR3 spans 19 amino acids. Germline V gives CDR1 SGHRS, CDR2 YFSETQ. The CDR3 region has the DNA TGCGCCAGCAGCTTGGCCCGCGGGACTAGCGGGGTCTACCAAGAGACCCAGTACTTC. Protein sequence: CASSLARGTSGVYQETQYF.

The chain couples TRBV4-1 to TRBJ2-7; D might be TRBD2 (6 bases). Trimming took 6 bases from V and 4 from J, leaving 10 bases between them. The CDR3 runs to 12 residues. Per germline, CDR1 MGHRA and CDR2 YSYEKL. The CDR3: CASSSRGYEQYF. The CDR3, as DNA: TGCGCCAGCAGTTCTCGGGGGTACGAGCAGTACTTC.

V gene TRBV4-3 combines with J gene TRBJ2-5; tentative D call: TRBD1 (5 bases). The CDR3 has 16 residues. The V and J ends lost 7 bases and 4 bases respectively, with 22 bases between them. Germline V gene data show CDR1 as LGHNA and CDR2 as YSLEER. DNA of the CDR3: TGCGCCAGCATCCCAACCATTAGACAGACCAGAGAGACCCAGTACTTC. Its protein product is CASIPTIRQTRETQYF.

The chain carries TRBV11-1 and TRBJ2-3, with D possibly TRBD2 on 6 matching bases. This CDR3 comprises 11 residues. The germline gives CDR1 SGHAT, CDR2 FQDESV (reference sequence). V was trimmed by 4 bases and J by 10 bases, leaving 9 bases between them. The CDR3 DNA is TGTGCCAGCAGCTCGGGGGTCTCGCAGTATTTT. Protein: CASSSGVSQYF.

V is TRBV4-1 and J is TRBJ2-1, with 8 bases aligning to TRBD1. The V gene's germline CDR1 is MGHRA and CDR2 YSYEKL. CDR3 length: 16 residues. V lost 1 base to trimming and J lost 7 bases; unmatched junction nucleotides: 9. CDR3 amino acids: CASSQAPTGAANEQFF. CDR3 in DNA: TGCGCCAGCAGCCAAGCGCCGACAGGGGCGGCAAATGAGCAGTTCTTC.

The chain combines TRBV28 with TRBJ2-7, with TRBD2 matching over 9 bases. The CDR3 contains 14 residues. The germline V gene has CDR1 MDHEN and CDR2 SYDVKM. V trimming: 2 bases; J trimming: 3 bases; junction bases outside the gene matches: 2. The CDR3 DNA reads TGTGCCAGCAGTTTACTAGCGGGAAACTACGAGCAGTACTTC. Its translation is CASSLLAGNYEQYF.

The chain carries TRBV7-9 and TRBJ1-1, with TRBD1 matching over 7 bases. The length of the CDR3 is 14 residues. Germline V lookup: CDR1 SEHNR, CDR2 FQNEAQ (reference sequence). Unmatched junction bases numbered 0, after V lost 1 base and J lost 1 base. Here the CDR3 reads CASSLGTGNTEAFF. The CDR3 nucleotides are TGTGCCAGCAGCTTAGGGACAGGGAACACTGAAGCTTTCTTT.

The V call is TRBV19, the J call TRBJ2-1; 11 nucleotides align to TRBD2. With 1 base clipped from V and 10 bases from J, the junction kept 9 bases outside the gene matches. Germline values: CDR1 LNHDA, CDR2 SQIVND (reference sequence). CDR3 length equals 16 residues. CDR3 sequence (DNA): TGTGCCAGTAGTATAGGAACTAGCGGGAGACGGGGAGAGCAGTTCTTC. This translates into CASSIGTSGRRGEQFF.

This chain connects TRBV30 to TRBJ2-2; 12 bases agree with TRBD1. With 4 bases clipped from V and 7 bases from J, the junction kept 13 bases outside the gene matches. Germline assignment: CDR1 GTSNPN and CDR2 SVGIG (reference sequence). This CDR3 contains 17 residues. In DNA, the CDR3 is TGTGCCTGGATACGTCGGGGACAGGGGGCTAAGGACGGGGAGCTGTTTTTT. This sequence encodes CAWIRRGQGAKDGELFF.

The DNA of the CDR3 is TGTGCCAGCAGCCAAGATGGAGGAGAAGAGACCCAGTACTTC. It is translated as CASSQDGGEETQYF. The genes are TRBV4-2 and TRBJ2-5, with D possibly matching TRBD2 (5 bases). CDR1 LGHNA and CDR2 YNFKEQ come from the germline V gene. V gave up 0 bases and J gave up 3 bases, with 8 bases separating them. The CDR3 is 14 residues long.

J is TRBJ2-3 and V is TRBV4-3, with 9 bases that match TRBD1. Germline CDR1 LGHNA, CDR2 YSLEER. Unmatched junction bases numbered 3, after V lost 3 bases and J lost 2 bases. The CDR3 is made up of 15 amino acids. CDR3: CASSQGQGTTDTQYF. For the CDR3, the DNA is TGCGCCAGCAGCCAGGGACAGGGAACCACAGATACGCAGTATTTT.

The CDR3 nucleotides read TGCGCCAGCAGCCGGCTCTTGGGGGGAACTAATGAAAAACTGTTTTTT. Its translation: CASSRLLGGTNEKLFF. The V and J genes are TRBV4-1 and TRBJ1-4; D is possibly TRBD1 (5 bases). Trimming stripped 4 bases from V and 1 base from J, with 13 bases between. Per the germline V gene, CDR1 is MGHRA and CDR2 is YSYEKL. The CDR3 runs 16 residues.

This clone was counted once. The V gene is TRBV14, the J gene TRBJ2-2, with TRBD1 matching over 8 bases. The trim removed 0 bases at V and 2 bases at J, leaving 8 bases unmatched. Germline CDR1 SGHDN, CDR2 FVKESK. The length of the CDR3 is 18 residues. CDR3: CASSQDFRTGKNTGELFF. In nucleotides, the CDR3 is TGTGCCAGCAGCCAAGATTTTAGGACAGGGAAAAACACCGGGGAGCTGTTTTTT.

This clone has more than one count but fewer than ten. CDR3 sequence: CASNRANEKLFF. In DNA, the CDR3 is TGTGCCAGCAACCGAGCTAATGAAAAACTGTTTTTT. The chain recombines TRBV14 with TRBJ1-4; D gene unclear. The CDR3 is 12 amino acids. Germline V gene data show CDR1 as SGHDN and CDR2 as FVKESK. V was pared by 7 bases and J by 3 bases, with 6 bases between.

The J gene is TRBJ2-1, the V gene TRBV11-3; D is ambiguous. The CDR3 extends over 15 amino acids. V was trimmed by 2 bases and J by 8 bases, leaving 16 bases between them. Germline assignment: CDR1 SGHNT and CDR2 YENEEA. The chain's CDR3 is CASSLPNYGIHEQFF. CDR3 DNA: TGTGCCAGCAGCTTACCTAACTATGGTATCCATGAGCAGTTCTTC.